A single sample gave rise to the 10 T cell receptor beta chains below, sequenced in a study of blood T cell repertoires in COVID-19. TCRdb's copy holds only in-frame clones and misses some; the assay was immunoSEQ multiplex PCR. The sample shows some 330,000 clones, 70% to 90% of them seen only once. The sequencing sample was made of PBMCs or T cells enriched from blood (not recorded which). These receptors all stem from a middle-aged man in a cohort exposed to, infected with or recovered from COVID-19 (not recorded which).

V gene TRBV7-2 combines with J gene TRBJ2-1, with 9 bases fitting TRBD2. CDR3 length: 14 residues. V lost 7 bases to trimming and J lost 5 bases; unmatched junction nucleotides: 6. CDR1 SGHTA and CDR2 FQGNSA come from the germline V gene. CDR3 amino acids: CASIRTSVDNEQFF. CDR3 sequence (DNA): TGTGCCAGCATCCGGACTAGCGTAGACAATGAGCAGTTCTTC.

The chain uses TRBV12-5 and TRBJ1-2, with D unresolved. The CDR3 covers 14 residues. V was clipped by 6 bases and J by 5 bases, with 16 bases between them. Germline V gene lookup returns CDR1 LGHNT and CDR2 FRNRAP. CDR3 sequence (DNA): TGTGCTAGTGGGGGGTGGGCCGGAGGGTATGGCTACACCTTC. Translating gives CASGGWAGGYGYTF.

This clone was picked up one time. The rearrangement links TRBV5-1 to TRBJ2-2, with a possible D match to TRBD2 (5 bases). The germline V gene encodes CDR1 SGHRS and CDR2 YFSETQ. Trimming removed 0 bases from V and 6 bases from J, with 6 bases in between. The CDR3 spans 13 residues. Written as DNA, the CDR3 is TGCGCCAGCAGCTTGGAGGGAGCCGGGGAGCTGTTTTTT. Translation: CASSLEGAGELFF.

V and J are TRBV5-6 and TRBJ2-3; 7 nucleotides line up with TRBD2. The CDR3 totals 15 residues. The J segment lost 1 base and the V segment lost 0 bases, leaving 2 bases of the junction unmatched. The germline V gene encodes CDR1 SGHDT and CDR2 YYEEEE. For the CDR3, the DNA is TGTGCCAGCAGCTTGGATCGGGGGGGCACAGATACGCAGTATTTT. It yields the protein CASSLDRGGTDTQYF.

This chain connects TRBV2 to TRBJ1-2; 9 bases agree with TRBD1. Looked up from germline, CDR1 is SNHLY and CDR2 is FYNNEI. This CDR3 has 13 residues. With 5 bases clipped from V and 8 bases from J, the junction kept 6 bases outside the gene matches. The CDR3 spells CASSTTGGYGYTF. The CDR3 coding sequence is TGTGCCAGCAGTACGACAGGGGGATACGGCTACACCTTC.

The V and J genes are TRBV20-1 and TRBJ2-7; D gene uncertain. This CDR3 region has 11 residues. Germline CDR1 DFQATT, CDR2 SNEGSKA (reference sequence). The V and J ends lost 3 bases and 3 bases respectively, with 6 bases between them. The CDR3: CSASQDYEQYF. As DNA, the CDR3 is TGCAGTGCTAGTCAGGACTACGAGCAGTACTTC.

The CDR3 DNA reads TGTGCCAGCAGCGTTGGGACAGGGGCTGGAAACACCATATATTTT. Encoded protein: CASSVGTGAGNTIYF. The V gene is TRBV5-4, the J gene TRBJ1-3; 10 bases agree with TRBD1. Per the germline V gene, CDR1 is SGHNT and CDR2 is YYREEE (reference sequence). CDR3 length: 15 amino acids. Germline trimming cut 4 bases from V and 2 bases from J; bases unmatched to any gene: 3.

As regards this clone: Additional DNA sequences in this sample encode the identical CDR3. The genes are TRBV6-2 or TRBV6-3 and TRBJ2-7; no reliable D call. The germline V gene encodes CDR1 MNHEY and CDR2 SVGEGT. The CDR3 length is 12 residues. The V end was cut by 4 bases, the J end by 2 bases, with 6 bases between. CDR3 protein: CASSSTTYEQYF. The CDR3 DNA is TGTGCCAGCAGTTCCACTACCTACGAGCAGTACTTC.

The chain uses TRBV7-9 and TRBJ2-7; 9 bases match TRBD2. The V gene end was trimmed by 5 bases and the J gene end by 2 bases; junction bases not matched to a gene: 7. Germline CDR1 and CDR2: SEHNR and FQNEAQ (reference sequence). The length of the CDR3 is 15 residues. CDR3 in DNA: TGTGCCAGCAGCAAGGCGTTAGCGGGAGCCTACGAGCAGTACTTC. It codes for CASSKALAGAYEQYF.

This chain connects TRBV2 to TRBJ2-3, with D perhaps TRBD1 (5 bases). From germline, CDR1 is SNHLY and CDR2 FYNNEI. The CDR3 sequence is 16 residues long. V was clipped by 1 base and J by 3 bases, with 14 bases between them. The CDR3 region has the DNA TGTGCCAGCAGTGAAGATTGGGGCAGGGTGACAGATACGCAGTATTTT. Its protein is CASSEDWGRVTDTQYF. Filled out from reference TRBV2 and TRBJ2-3, the complete variable domain reads EPEVTQTPSHQVTQMGQEVILRCVPISNHLYFYWYRQILGQKVEFLVSFYNNEISEKSEIFDDQFSVERPDGSNFTLKIRSTKLEDSAMYFCASSEDWGRVTDTQYFGPGTRLTVL.